Detailed here is one TCR beta chain. The source of the sample is a study of Ad26.COV2.S vaccination and SARS-CoV-2 variants. Looking at the study overall: The vaccine Ad26.COV2.S was put into the muscle once, or twice with 56 days between.

Trimming removed 7 bases from V and 7 bases from J, with 10 bases in between. The germline CDR1 and CDR2 sequences are LGHNA and YNFKEQ. The length of the CDR3 is 12 residues. The treatment is: roughly 18 received Ad26.COV2.S at low or high dose, single or two shots; about 5 received placebo; per-sample allocation not given. Sampling was done on day 63 after the first vaccine or placebo injection. Only in-frame clones appear in the TCRdb table, and some are missing; sequencing was by immunoSEQ multiplex PCR. The table shows roughly 350,000 clones, with about 87% occurring only once. The receptor's source is a person between 18 and 65 years old who received the Ad26.COV2.S COVID-19 vaccine or a placebo. The sequencing used peripheral blood, collected in a trial of Ad26.COV2.S vaccine versus placebo. The genes are TRBV4-2 and TRBJ1-4, with D possibly matching TRBD1 (5 bases). Here the CDR3 DNA reads TGTGCCAGCAACGCAGGGTCTGAAAAACTGTTTTTT. Translation: CASNAGSEKLFF.